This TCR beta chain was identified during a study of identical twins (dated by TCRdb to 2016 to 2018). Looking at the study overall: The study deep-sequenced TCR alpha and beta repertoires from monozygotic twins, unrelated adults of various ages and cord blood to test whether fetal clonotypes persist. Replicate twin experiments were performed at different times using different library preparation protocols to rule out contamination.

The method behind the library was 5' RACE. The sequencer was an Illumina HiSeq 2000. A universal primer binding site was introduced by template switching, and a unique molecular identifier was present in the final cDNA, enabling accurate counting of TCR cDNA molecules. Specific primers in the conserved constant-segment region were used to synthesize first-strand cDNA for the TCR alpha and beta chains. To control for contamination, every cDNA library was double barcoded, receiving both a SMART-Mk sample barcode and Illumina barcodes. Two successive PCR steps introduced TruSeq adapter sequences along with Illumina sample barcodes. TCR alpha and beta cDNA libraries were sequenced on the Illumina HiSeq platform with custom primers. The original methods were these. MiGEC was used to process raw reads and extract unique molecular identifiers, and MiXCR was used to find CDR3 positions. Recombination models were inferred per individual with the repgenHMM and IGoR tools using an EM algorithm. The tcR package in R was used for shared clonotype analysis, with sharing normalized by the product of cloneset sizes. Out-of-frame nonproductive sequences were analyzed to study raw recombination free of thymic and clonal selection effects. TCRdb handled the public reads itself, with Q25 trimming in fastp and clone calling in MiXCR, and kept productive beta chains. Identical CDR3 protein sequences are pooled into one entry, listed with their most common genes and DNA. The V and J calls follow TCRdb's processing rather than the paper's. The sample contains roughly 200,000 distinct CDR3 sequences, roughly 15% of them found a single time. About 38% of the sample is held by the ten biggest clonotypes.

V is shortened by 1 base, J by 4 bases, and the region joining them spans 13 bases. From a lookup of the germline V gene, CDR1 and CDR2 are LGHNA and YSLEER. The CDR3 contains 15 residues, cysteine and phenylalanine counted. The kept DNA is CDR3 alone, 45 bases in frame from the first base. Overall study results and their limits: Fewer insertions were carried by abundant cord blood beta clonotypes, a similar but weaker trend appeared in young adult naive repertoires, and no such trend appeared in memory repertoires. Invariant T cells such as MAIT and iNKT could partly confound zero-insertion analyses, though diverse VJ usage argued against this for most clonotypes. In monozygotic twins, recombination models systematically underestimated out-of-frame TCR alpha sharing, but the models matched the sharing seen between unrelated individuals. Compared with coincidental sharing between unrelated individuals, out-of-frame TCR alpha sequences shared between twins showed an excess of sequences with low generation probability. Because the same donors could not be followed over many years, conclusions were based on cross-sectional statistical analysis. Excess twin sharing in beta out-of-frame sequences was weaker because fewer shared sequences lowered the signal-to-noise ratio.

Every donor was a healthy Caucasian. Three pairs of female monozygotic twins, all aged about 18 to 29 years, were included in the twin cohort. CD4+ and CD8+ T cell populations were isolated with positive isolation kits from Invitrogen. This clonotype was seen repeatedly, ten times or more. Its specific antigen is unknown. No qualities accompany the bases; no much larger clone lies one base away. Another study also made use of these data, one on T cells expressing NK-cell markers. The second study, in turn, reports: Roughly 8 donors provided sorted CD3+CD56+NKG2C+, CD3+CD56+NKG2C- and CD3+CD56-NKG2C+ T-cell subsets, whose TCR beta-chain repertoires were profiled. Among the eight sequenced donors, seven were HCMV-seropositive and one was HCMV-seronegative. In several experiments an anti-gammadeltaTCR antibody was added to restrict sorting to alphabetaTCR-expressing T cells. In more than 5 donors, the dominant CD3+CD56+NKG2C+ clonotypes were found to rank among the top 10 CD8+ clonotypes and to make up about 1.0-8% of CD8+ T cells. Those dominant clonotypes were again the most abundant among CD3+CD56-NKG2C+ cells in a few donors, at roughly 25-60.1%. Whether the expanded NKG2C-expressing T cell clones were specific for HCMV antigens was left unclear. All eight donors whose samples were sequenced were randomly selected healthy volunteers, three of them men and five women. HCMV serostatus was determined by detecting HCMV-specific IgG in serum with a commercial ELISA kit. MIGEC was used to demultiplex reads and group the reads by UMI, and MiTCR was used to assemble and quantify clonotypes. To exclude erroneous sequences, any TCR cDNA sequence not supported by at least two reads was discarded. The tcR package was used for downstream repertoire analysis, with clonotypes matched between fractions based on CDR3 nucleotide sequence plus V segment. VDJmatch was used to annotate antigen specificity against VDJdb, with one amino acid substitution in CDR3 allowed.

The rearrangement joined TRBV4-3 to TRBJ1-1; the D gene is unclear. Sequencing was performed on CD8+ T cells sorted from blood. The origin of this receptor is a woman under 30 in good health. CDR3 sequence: CASSQVGRYGTEAFF. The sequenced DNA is TGCGCCAGCAGCCAAGTTGGCAGATACGGCACTGAAGCTTTCTTT.